One and the same sample provided the 21 T cell receptor beta chains below, sequenced in a study of blood T cell repertoires in COVID-19. TCRdb's table, derived via immunoSEQ multiplex PCR, lists solely in-frame clones and lacks some. The sample holds around 99,000 clones, 79% seen once. Sequences were obtained from peripheral blood. Receptor source: a woman of 80 years or more with active or convalescent COVID-19.

V and J are TRBV30 and TRBJ1-1, with no clear D. Germline V gene sequence: CDR1 GTSNPN, CDR2 SVGIG (reference sequence). V lost 4 bases and J 0 bases, leaving 9 bases between the germline ends. The CDR3 has 13 residues. DNA for the CDR3: TGTGCCTGGAAACTAGGTATGAACACTGAAGCTTTCTTT. It specifies CAWKLGMNTEAFF.

The genes are TRBV7-3 and TRBJ2-5, with D tentatively TRBD2 (6 bases). Germline V CDR1 and CDR2: SGHTA, FQGTGA. This CDR3 has 18 residues. The CDR3 loop reads CEAPRKSRGARCWETQYF. The CDR3 DNA follows: TGTGAGGCACCCCGAAAAAGCCGCGGGGCTCGGTGTTGGGAGACCCAGTACTTC.

As to this clone: One end of the junction varies from germline; a read error may be responsible. This sequence joins TRBV5-1 and TRBJ2-7; D is ambiguous. This CDR3 spans 14 amino acids. Per germline, CDR1 SGHRS and CDR2 YFSETQ. CDR3 in amino acids: CASSLAPHGYEQYF. The CDR3 coding sequence is TGTGCCAGCAGCTTGGCGCCCCACGGCTACGAGCAGTACTTC.

This rearrangement joins TRBV7-9 to TRBJ2-2; 8 nucleotides agree with TRBD2. From germline, CDR1 is SEHNR and CDR2 FQNEAQ (reference sequence). There are 15 residues in the CDR3. Germline trimming cut 7 bases from V and 6 bases from J; bases unmatched to any gene: 10. CDR3 bases: TGTGCCAGCACTTACGGGAGGGCCGATTCCGGGGAGCTGTTTTTT. Amino acids: CASTYGRADSGELFF.

The genes are TRBV9 and TRBJ2-5, with 7 positions matching TRBD1. The CDR3 has 15 amino acids. V dropped 2 bases and J dropped 2; count of bases not matched to a gene: 6. The germline gives CDR1 SGDLS, CDR2 YYNGEE. CDR3 coding DNA: TGTGCCAGCAGCGTGGGACAGAAAATACAAGAGACCCAGTACTTC. As protein: CASSVGQKIQETQYF. Based on the CDR3 plus reference TRBV9 and TRBJ2-5, the full variable domain is DSGVTQTPKHLITATGQRVTLRCSPRSGDLSVYWYQQSLDQGLQFLIQYYNGEERAKGNILERFSAQQFPDLHSELNLSSLELGDSALYFCASSVGQKIQETQYFGPGTRLLVL.

This clone has a single count. The rearrangement links TRBV20-1 to TRBJ2-1; no clear D. CDR3 length: 14 amino acids. Per germline, CDR1 DFQATT and CDR2 SNEGSKA (reference sequence). V dropped 5 bases and J dropped 0 bases, with 11 bases sitting between them. DNA for the CDR3: TGCAGTGCTGGTGGCGCGAGCTCCTACAATGAGCAGTTCTTC. The encoded protein is CSAGGASSYNEQFF.

This clone has a handful of counts. The chain recombines TRBV5-1 with TRBJ2-3; D possibly corresponds to TRBD2 (5 bases). Germline assignment: CDR1 SGHRS and CDR2 YFSETQ. This CDR3 region has 16 residues. V was clipped by 3 bases and J by 2 bases, with 16 bases between them. CDR3 sequence reads: CASSSDPGTYTDTQYF. As DNA, the CDR3 is TGCGCCAGCAGCTCCGATCCGGGAACATACACAGATACGCAGTATTTT.

J is TRBJ2-3 and V is TRBV6-5; D possibly corresponds to TRBD1 (5 bases). V lost 6 bases and J lost 0, with 10 bases in between. Germline CDR1 is MNHEY and CDR2 is SVGAGI. The CDR3 totals 14 residues. This chain's CDR3 is CASRSDTSTDTQYF. The CDR3 DNA reads TGTGCCAGCAGGTCGGACACTAGCACAGATACGCAGTATTTT.

The CDR3 nucleotides are TGTGCCAGCAGCGCCTGGGACAGCACAGAGCAGTACTTC. This encodes CASSAWDSTEQYF. The chain combines TRBV9 with TRBJ2-7; 7 positions agree with TRBD1. Germline assignment: CDR1 SGDLS and CDR2 YYNGEE. CDR3 length: 13 residues. V lost 3 bases and J lost 7; bases outside the gene matches: 7.

The rearrangement links TRBV9 to TRBJ2-5; TRBD1 matches at 7 bases. The germline CDR1 and CDR2 sequences are SGDLS and YYNGEE. The CDR3 is 14 residues long. J lost 0 bases, V lost 4 bases, and 3 bases had no gene match. Here the CDR3 DNA reads TGTGCCAGCAGCCCAGGGGGAAACCAAGAGACCCAGTACTTC. This sequence encodes CASSPGGNQETQYF. Looking up the rest from reference TRBV9 and TRBJ2-5 gives the full variable domain: DSGVTQTPKHLITATGQRVTLRCSPRSGDLSVYWYQQSLDQGLQFLIQYYNGEERAKGNILERFSAQQFPDLHSELNLSSLELGDSALYFCASSPGGNQETQYFGPGTRLLVL.

The rearrangement uses TRBV2 and TRBJ2-1, with D perhaps TRBD1 (5 bases). This CDR3 is built from 12 residues. V was pared by 7 bases and J by 3 bases, with 7 bases between. Germline values: CDR1 SNHLY, CDR2 FYNNEI. The CDR3 loop reads CASNQGYNEQFF. The CDR3 DNA reads TGTGCCAGCAATCAGGGCTACAATGAGCAGTTCTTC.

The rearrangement joins TRBV7-2 to TRBJ2-3; D perhaps matches TRBD2 (5 bases). This CDR3 is 15 amino acids long. Germline CDR1 is SGHTA and CDR2 is FQGNSA. The V and J ends lost 6 bases and 6 bases respectively, with 19 bases between them. DNA of the CDR3: TGTGCCAGCAGTTCAACGGGCTTATCGGGGGATACGCAGTATTTT. Translation gives CASSSTGLSGDTQYF.

The chain employs TRBV14 and TRBJ2-5; no firm D call. The CDR3 has 11 amino acids. V gave up 0 bases and J gave up 7 bases, with 3 bases separating them. Germline V CDR1 and CDR2: SGHDN, FVKESK. CDR3 coding DNA: TGTGCCAGCAGCCAAGACGGGACCCAGTACTTC. Its translation is CASSQDGTQYF.

This chain uses TRBV7-9 with TRBJ2-7; 10 bases are a match to TRBD1. V was pared by 5 bases and J by 2 bases, with 3 bases of the junction left unmatched. Germline CDR1 and CDR2: SEHNR and FQNEAQ (reference sequence). CDR3 size: 14 residues. CDR3 in amino acids: CASSQDRGTYEQYF. For the CDR3, the DNA is TGTGCCAGCAGCCAGGACAGGGGGACCTACGAGCAGTACTTC.

The gene calls are TRBV11-2 and TRBJ2-1; tentatively, D is TRBD2 (6 bases). CDR3 size: 14 residues. Germline values: CDR1 SGHAT, CDR2 FQNNGV. Trimming cost V 5 bases and J 7 bases, with 15 bases left between them. For the CDR3, the DNA is TGTGCCAGCAGCGCAGGAGGCCGGGGGAATGAGCAGTTCTTC. It translates to CASSAGGRGNEQFF.

The chain uses TRBV18 and TRBJ1-3; no clear D gene. CDR3 length: 16 amino acids. The germline gives CDR1 KGHSH, CDR2 LQKENI. The V end lost 4 bases, the J end lost 2 bases, and 15 bases lay between the germline ends. The CDR3 DNA reads as TGTGCCAGCTCACTCCTGGACTGGAGGACTGGAAACACCATATATTTT. This sequence encodes CASSLLDWRTGNTIYF.

This clone was seen more than once but under ten times. The chain joins TRBV19 to TRBJ2-7; a weak D match, TRBD1 (5 bases). The V end was cut by 5 bases, the J end by 0 bases, with 11 bases between. Germline-derived CDR1 and CDR2 are LNHDA and SQIVND (reference sequence). This CDR3 region has 14 residues. This CDR3 is CASSSTGFSYEQYF. CDR3 sequence (DNA): TGTGCCAGTAGTTCCACAGGATTCTCCTACGAGCAGTACTTC.

The CDR3 sequence: CASSPGQGTGELFF. The CDR3, as DNA: TGTGCCAGCAGCCCAGGACAGGGCACCGGGGAGCTGTTTTTT. The J gene is TRBJ2-2, the V gene TRBV6-4; 8 positions match TRBD1. Germline-derived CDR1 and CDR2 are MRHNA and SNTAGT. The CDR3 spans 14 residues. With V trimmed by 6 bases and J by 4 bases, 4 bases remained unmatched.

This clone was observed at least ten times. Here the CDR3 reads CASSQGHLQETQYF. In DNA form, the CDR3 reads TGTGCCAGCAGCCAGGGACACTTACAAGAGACCCAGTACTTC. The V and J genes are TRBV2 and TRBJ2-5; weak D call: TRBD1 (6 bases). Deletions cut 6 bases from V and 2 bases from J, with 13 bases between. The germline CDR1 and CDR2 sequences are SNHLY and FYNNEI. The CDR3 length is 14 residues.

This clone was found a few times. DNA for the CDR3: TGTGCCTCGAAGGCGGCTAGCATCTTTGGCGGGGAGCTGTTTTTT. The encoded protein is CASKAASIFGGELFF. The V and J genes are TRBV19 and TRBJ2-2; D perhaps matches TRBD2 (5 bases). Germline-derived CDR1 and CDR2 are LNHDA and SQIVND (reference sequence). The CDR3 sequence is 15 residues long. Trimming removed 11 bases at V and 7 bases at J, with 23 bases between.

This chain uses TRBV2 with TRBJ1-2, with 7 bases identical to TRBD1. Unmatched junction bases numbered 7, after V lost 6 bases and J lost 3 bases. The germline V gene has CDR1 SNHLY and CDR2 FYNNEI. The CDR3 extends over 14 amino acids. The DNA for the CDR3 is TGTGCCAGCAGCCCAACCGACAGGGACTATGGCTACACCTTC. Translation: CASSPTDRDYGYTF.